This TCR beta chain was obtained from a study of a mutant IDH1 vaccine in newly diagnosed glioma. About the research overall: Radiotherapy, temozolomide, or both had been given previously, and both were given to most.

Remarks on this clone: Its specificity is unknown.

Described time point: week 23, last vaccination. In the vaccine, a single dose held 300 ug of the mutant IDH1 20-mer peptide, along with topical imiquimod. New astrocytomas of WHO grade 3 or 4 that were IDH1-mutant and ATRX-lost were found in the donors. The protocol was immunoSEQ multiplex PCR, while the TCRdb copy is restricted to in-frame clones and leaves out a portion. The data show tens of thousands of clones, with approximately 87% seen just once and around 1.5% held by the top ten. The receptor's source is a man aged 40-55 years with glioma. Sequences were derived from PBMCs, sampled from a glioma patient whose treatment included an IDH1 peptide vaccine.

CDR3 in amino acids: CASSPHDEQYF. The CDR3 DNA reads TGTGCCAGCAGCCCCCATGATGAGCAGTACTTC. The chain joins TRBV7-9 to TRBJ2-7; D gene uncertain. The CDR3 is 11 residues long. Trimming took 5 bases from V and 7 from J, leaving 9 bases between them. The germline gives CDR1 SEHNR, CDR2 FQNEAQ (reference sequence).